This passage covers 18 T cell receptor beta chains from one sample sequenced in a study of Graves' ophthalmopathy and Graves' hyperthyroidism (dated by TCRdb to the late 2010s). The sample was run on an Illumina HiSeq 2000. For repertoire sequencing, TCR beta CDR3 regions were amplified from RNA transcripts. HTBI primers and the Qiagen OneStep RT-PCR kit were used in a first-round RT-PCR, which was followed by a second-round multiplex PCR, size selection and purification. TCRdb reworked the public reads: Q25 trimming with fastp, MiXCR clone assembly, productive beta chains retained. Every distinct CDR3 protein forms one entry, paired with its most common genes and DNA. The sample table holds over 500,000 distinct CDR3 sequences, of which around a fifth were seen once. The ten largest clones add up to approximately 6.5% of the sample. Sequenced sample: peripheral blood. The receptors were sampled from a woman between 18 and 30 years old with stable Graves' hyperthyroidism. Some clones in this sample may be carry-over from other donors' samples. Donor details come from another sample of the same person, matched by shared clones.

At least ten counts were recorded for this clonotype. The V gene is TRBV19, the J gene TRBJ1-1; perhaps TRBD1 as D (6 bases). The V gene's germline CDR1 is LNHDA and CDR2 SQIVND (reference sequence). V was pared by 5 bases and J by 2 bases, with 21 bases between. This CDR3 has 17 amino acids. CDR3 nucleotides: TGTGCCAGTAGTCCCTTACAGGGTTTATCATTTAACACTGAAGCTTTCTTT. It is translated as CASSPLQGLSFNTEAFF.

This chain joins TRBV28 and TRBJ2-7, with D perhaps assigned TRBD1 or TRBD2 (7 bases each). This CDR3 has 16 residues. V was trimmed by 6 bases and J by 5 bases, leaving 23 bases between them. Germline loops: CDR1 MDHEN, CDR2 SYDVKM. This CDR3 reads CASRSTRQGLSDEQYF. The CDR3 nucleotides are TGTGCCAGCAGATCAACCCGACAGGGACTAAGCGACGAGCAGTACTTC.

This clonotype was recorded many times. This rearrangement joins TRBV6-5 to TRBJ2-7; D assignment may be TRBD1 or TRBD2 (6 bases each). The CDR3 has 13 residues. Germline V gene sequence: CDR1 MNHEY, CDR2 SVGAGI. The V end lost 2 bases, the J end lost 6 bases, and 11 bases lay between the germline ends. CDR3 protein: CASSYGGGREQYF. In DNA form, the CDR3 reads TGTGCCAGCAGTTACGGAGGGGGGCGCGAGCAGTACTTC.

Ten or more counts support this clonotype. This clone may be a read error of a much larger clone one base away. V is TRBV6-5 and J is TRBJ1-1; D might be TRBD1 (5 bases). The CDR3 length is 14 residues. Deletions cut 2 bases from V and 1 base from J, with 8 bases between. Germline V gene sequence: CDR1 MNHEY, CDR2 SVGAGI. The CDR3 coding sequence is TGTGCCAGCAGTTACGCGACAGCGAACACTGAAGCTTTCTTT. It encodes CASSYATANTEAFF.

This clonotype has at least ten counts. The chain links TRBV28 to TRBJ1-2; 9 bases map to TRBD1. The CDR3 is made up of 16 amino acids. Germline V CDR1 and CDR2: MDHEN, SYDVKM. The trim removed 6 bases at V and 8 bases at J, leaving 16 bases unmatched. CDR3 sequence: CASRPGGTQGASGYTF. Written as DNA, the CDR3 is TGTGCCAGCAGGCCGGGGGGGACACAGGGGGCGAGCGGCTACACCTTC.

This clonotype was seen many times. V is TRBV2 and J is TRBJ1-5; weak D call: TRBD1 (5 bases). Trimming took 7 bases from V and 9 from J, leaving 19 bases between them. The CDR3 spans 14 residues. Germline V gene sequence: CDR1 SNHLY, CDR2 FYNNEI. CDR3 nucleotides: TGTGCCAGCACGTCGGGGATGGGGGGGTGGCCCCAGCATTTT. Protein: CASTSGMGGWPQHF.

This clonotype was seen more than once but under ten times. This rearrangement joins TRBV6-1 to TRBJ1-1; D gene unclear. Germline V lookup: CDR1 MNHNS, CDR2 SASEGT. This CDR3 contains 15 residues. Trimming took off 1 base at V and 5 bases at J, with 14 bases between the two ends. CDR3 DNA sequence: TGTGCCAGCAGTGAAGGCGTTTGGGAGAGGACTGAAGCTTTCTTT. Residues: CASSEGVWERTEAFF.

The chain links TRBV4-1 to TRBJ2-5, with unresolved D. Germline assignment: CDR1 MGHRA and CDR2 YSYEKL. V lost 3 bases and J 5 bases, leaving 16 bases between the germline ends. This CDR3 comprises 15 residues. The CDR3 loop is CASSHLGPSLETQYF. CDR3 sequence (DNA): TGCGCCAGCAGCCATCTTGGACCGTCCCTGGAGACCCAGTACTTC.

This clonotype was counted at least ten times. The rearrangement joins TRBV9 to TRBJ2-7; the D gene could be TRBD1 or TRBD2 (5 bases each). Between the trimmed V and J ends, which lost 4 bases and 2 bases, there was a span of 16 bases. Germline CDR1 and CDR2: SGDLS and YYNGEE. This CDR3 comprises 15 residues. In nucleotides, the CDR3 is TGTGCCAGCAGCAAATCCGGGACCGCAGCCTACGAGCAGTACTTC. It yields the protein CASSKSGTAAYEQYF. Supplemented by reference TRBV9 and TRBJ2-7, the full variable domain reads DSGVTQTPKHLITATGQRVTLRCSPRSGDLSVYWYQQSLDQGLQFLIQYYNGEERAKGNILERFSAQQFPDLHSELNLSSLELGDSALYFCASSKSGTAAYEQYFGPGTRLTVT.

This clonotype occurred a few times. A clone one base away is much larger, so this may be a read error. The chain is built from TRBV6-1 and TRBJ2-7; a weak D match, TRBD1 (5 bases). Germline V lookup: CDR1 MNHNS, CDR2 SASEGT. CDR3 length: 14 amino acids. V lost 5 bases, J lost 3 bases, and 14 bases lay in between. The CDR3 here is CASSIGARDYEQYV. For the CDR3, the DNA is TGTGCCAGCAGTATTGGGGCCAGGGACTACGAGCAGTACGTC.

This clonotype occurred many times. The chain combines TRBV6-1 with TRBJ1-1, with D tentatively TRBD1 (6 bases). The germline gives CDR1 MNHNS, CDR2 SASEGT. The CDR3 is made up of 13 amino acids. Trimming cost V 11 bases and J 5 bases, with 18 bases left between them. CDR3 DNA sequence: TGTGCCTCCTGCGGGGGCTCAGGGACTGAAGCTTTCTTT. This codes for CASCGGSGTEAFF.

This clonotype was seen ten or more times. This sequence joins TRBV15 and TRBJ1-6; 8 bases line up with TRBD1. The CDR3 totals 15 residues. V shed 2 bases and J 6 bases; nucleotides not matched to a gene: 3. Germline CDR1 is LNHNV and CDR2 is YYDKDF (reference sequence). The CDR3 loop is CATSRNRGTNSPLHF. CDR3 in DNA: TGTGCCACCAGCAGAAACAGGGGGACTAATTCACCCCTCCACTTT.

Points on this clonotype: A junction end diverges from the germline sequence, so it may reflect a read error. The chain employs TRBV20-1 and TRBJ1-6; 7 bases match TRBD1. In germline, CDR1 is DFQATT, CDR2 SNEGSKA (reference sequence). This CDR3 contains 14 residues. Here the CDR3 reads CSARAGAGGSHLHF. For the CDR3, the DNA is TGCAGTGCTAGAGCGGGGGCAGGGGGTTCACACCTCCACTTT.

This clonotype was counted a single time. The CDR3 coding sequence is TGTGCCAGCAGCTCGACAGGGGCAGGTGGCTACACCTTC. It encodes CASSSTGAGGYTF. The V gene is TRBV7-3, the J gene TRBJ1-2; 8 positions match TRBD1. Germline V gene data show CDR1 as SGHTA and CDR2 as FQGTGA. Losses at the gene ends were 4 bases for V and 7 bases for J; bases not matched to a gene: 5. The CDR3 is 13 residues long.

This clonotype was counted at least ten times. The chain uses TRBV5-6 and TRBJ2-7; no firm D call. In germline, CDR1 is SGHDT, CDR2 YYEEEE. The CDR3 covers 15 residues. The V and J ends lost 4 bases and 0 bases respectively, with 14 bases between them. The chain's CDR3 is CASSVAHRYSYEQYF. The CDR3 DNA follows: TGTGCCAGCAGCGTGGCCCACAGATACTCCTACGAGCAGTACTTC.

This clonotype has a count of ten or more. This chain links TRBV6-5 with TRBJ2-5; no definite D call. This CDR3 region has 14 residues. V lost 2 bases and J lost 0, with 7 bases in between. Per the germline V gene, CDR1 is MNHEY and CDR2 is SVGAGI. CDR3 nucleotides: TGTGCCAGCAGTTACAATAGTCACCAAGAGACCCAGTACTTC. Translated: CASSYNSHQETQYF.

This clonotype has at least ten counts. The chain recombines TRBV6-2 or TRBV6-3 with TRBJ2-7, with D perhaps being TRBD1 or TRBD2 (5 bases each). The CDR3 has 17 residues. V was shortened by 4 bases and J by 2 bases, with 21 bases between the two germline ends. The germline CDR1 and CDR2 sequences are MNHEY and SVGEGT. DNA of the CDR3: TGTGCCAGCAGTTCTCCTGCCCACGGGGCGTCGGCCTACGAGCAGTACTTC. It encodes CASSSPAHGASAYEQYF.

Ten or more counts support this clonotype. This chain uses TRBV6-1 with TRBJ2-5; the D is unclear. This CDR3 has 14 amino acids. Germline V CDR1 and CDR2: MNHNS, SASEGT. The V gene lost 1 base and the J gene lost 5 bases, with 11 bases spanning the gap. CDR3: CASSEVEVVETQYF. The CDR3, as DNA: TGTGCCAGCAGTGAAGTAGAGGTTGTGGAGACCCAGTACTTC.